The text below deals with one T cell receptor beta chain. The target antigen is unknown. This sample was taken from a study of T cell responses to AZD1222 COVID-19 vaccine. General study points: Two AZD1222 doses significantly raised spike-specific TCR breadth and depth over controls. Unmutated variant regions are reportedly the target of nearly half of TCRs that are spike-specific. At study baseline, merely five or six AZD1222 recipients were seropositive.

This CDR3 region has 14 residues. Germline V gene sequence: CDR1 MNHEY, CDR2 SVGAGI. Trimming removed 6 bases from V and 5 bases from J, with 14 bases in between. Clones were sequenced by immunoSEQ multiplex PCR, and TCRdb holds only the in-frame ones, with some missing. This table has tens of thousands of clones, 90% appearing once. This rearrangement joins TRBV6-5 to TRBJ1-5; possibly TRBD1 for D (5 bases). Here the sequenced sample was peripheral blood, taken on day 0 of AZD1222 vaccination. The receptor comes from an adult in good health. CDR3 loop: CASSLGRGHQPQHF. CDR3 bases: TGTGCCAGCAGCCTCGGGAGGGGACATCAGCCCCAGCATTTT.